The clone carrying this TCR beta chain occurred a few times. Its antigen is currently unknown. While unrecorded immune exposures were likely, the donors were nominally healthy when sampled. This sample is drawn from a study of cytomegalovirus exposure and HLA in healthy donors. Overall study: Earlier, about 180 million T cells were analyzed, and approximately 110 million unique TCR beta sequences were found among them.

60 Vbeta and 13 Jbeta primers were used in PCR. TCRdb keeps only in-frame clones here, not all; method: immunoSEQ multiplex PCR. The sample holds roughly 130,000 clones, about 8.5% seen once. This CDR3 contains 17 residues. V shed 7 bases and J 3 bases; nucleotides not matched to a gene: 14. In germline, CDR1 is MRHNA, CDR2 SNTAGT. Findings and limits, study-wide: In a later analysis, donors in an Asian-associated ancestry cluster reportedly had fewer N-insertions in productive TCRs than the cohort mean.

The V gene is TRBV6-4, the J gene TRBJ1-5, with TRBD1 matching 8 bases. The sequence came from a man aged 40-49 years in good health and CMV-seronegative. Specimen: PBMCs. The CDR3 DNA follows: TGTGCCAGCATTTATCAGGGGGCGGGTTTGGACAATCAGCCCCAGCATTTT. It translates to CASIYQGAGLDNQPQHF.